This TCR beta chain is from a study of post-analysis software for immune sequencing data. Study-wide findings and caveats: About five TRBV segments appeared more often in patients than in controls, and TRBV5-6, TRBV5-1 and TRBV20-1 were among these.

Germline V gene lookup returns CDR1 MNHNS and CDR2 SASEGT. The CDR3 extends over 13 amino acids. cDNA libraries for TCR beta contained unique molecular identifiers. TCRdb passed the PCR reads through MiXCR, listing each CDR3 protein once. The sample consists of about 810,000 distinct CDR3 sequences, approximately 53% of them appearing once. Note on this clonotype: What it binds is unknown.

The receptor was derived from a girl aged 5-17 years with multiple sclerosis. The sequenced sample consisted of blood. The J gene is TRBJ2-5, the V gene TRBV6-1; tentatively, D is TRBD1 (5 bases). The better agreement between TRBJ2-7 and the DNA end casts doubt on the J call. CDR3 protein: CASRKDMAYEQYF. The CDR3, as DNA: TGTGCCAGCAGGAAGGACATGGCTTACGAGCAGTACTTC.